This T cell receptor beta chain was retrieved from a study of shared clonotypes between healthy human individuals. About the study: The study drew on two women and a few men aged 18 to 49 as donors. Used for every donor were three CD4 naive, three CD4 memory, two CD8 naive and one CD8 memory plate.

Using immunoSEQ multiplex PCR, the repertoire was profiled, and TCRdb retains in-frame clones only, with some absent. The repertoire holds hundreds of thousands of clones, 90% to 96% seen once, with 0.06% in the top ten. The germline CDR1 and CDR2 sequences are SEHNR and FQNEAQ (reference sequence). The CDR3 length is 14 residues. Trimming removed 5 bases from V and 8 bases from J, with 18 bases in between. The sample consisted of naive CD4+ T cells sorted from blood. Subset: CD45RA+ positively selected. This TCR was recovered from a woman in her twenties or thirties in good health. This rearrangement joins TRBV7-9 to TRBJ1-2, with D unresolved. CDR3 sequence (DNA): TGTGCCAGCAGCCGGCGAGAGACCACGGGAGGCTACACCTTC. It codes for CASSRRETTGGYTF.